These 20 T cell receptor beta chains share one sample of origin, sequenced in a study of tumor and adjacent non-tumor tissue in lung cancer. RNA was extracted from bulk tissue without any cell sorting. Distant lung tissue was collected more than 3 cm away from the tumor edge. The library came from three nested PCR rounds adapted from ARM-PCR protocols. Using its own MiXCR run on the multiplex PCR reads, TCRdb lists one record per CDR3 protein. The data contain about 43,000 distinct CDR3 sequences, 60% of them singletons. The specimen was distant non-tumor lung tissue. All receptors come from a man between 45 and 60 years old with non-small cell lung cancer.

Turning to this clonotype: A read error may account for a junction end that differs from germline. The CDR3 region is CNAGGRGANEKLFF. The CDR3, as DNA: TGCAATGCAGGGGGGCGCGGGGCTAATGAAAAACTATTTTTT. The rearrangement joins TRBV20-1 to TRBJ1-4, with 7 bases lining up with TRBD1. The CDR3 covers 14 residues. Germline CDR1 DFQATT, CDR2 SNEGSKA (reference sequence).

The chain has TRBV7-2 and TRBJ2-7; D is unclear. This CDR3 is 15 amino acids long. The germline V gene encodes CDR1 SGHTA and CDR2 FQGNSA. V was cut by 5 bases and J by 3 bases, with 17 bases left in between. The CDR3 is CASSPGFSRHYEQYF. CDR3 coding DNA: TGTGCCAGCAGCCCCGGCTTTTCCAGACACTACGAGCAGTACTTC.

Notes on this clonotype: At one end the junction does not follow the germline gene, possibly because of a read error. CDR3 amino acids: CVISDFGIDNSPLHF. The DNA of the CDR3 is TGTGTCATCAGTGACTTCGGGATAGACAATTCACCCCTCCACTTT. The chain joins TRBV10-3 to TRBJ1-6, with unresolved D. The CDR3 length is 15 residues. CDR1 ENHRY and CDR2 SYGVKD come from the germline V gene.

The V and J genes are TRBV2 and TRBJ2-3; unclear D gene. Germline loops: CDR1 SNHLY, CDR2 FYNNEI. The CDR3 loop spans 14 amino acids. The V end was cut by 5 bases, the J end by 5 bases, with 14 bases between. The CDR3: CASSPLGAEDTQYF. CDR3 DNA sequence: TGTGCCAGCAGTCCCTTAGGAGCTGAAGATACGCAGTATTTT. The variable domain in full, completed from reference TRBV2 and TRBJ2-3, reads EPEVTQTPSHQVTQMGQEVILRCVPISNHLYFYWYRQILGQKVEFLVSFYNNEISEKSEIFDDQFSVERPDGSNFTLKIRSTKLEDSAMYFCASSPLGAEDTQYFGPGTRLTVL.

About this clonotype: A much larger clone sits a single nucleotide away, making a read error possible. The chain carries TRBV12-3 or TRBV12-4 and TRBJ1-5, with D unresolved. CDR3 length equals 14 residues. V lost 5 bases to trimming and J lost 7 bases, with 15 bases between them. CDR3 residues: CASSTRWVGQPQHF. CDR3 DNA: TGTGCCAGCAGTACTCGCTGGGTAGGGCAGCCCCAGCATTTT.

A few counts support this clonotype. The J gene is TRBJ1-5, the V gene TRBV20-1, with D tentatively TRBD1 (5 bases). The V end lost 3 bases, the J end lost 6 bases, and 15 bases lay between the germline ends. In germline, CDR1 is DFQATT, CDR2 SNEGSKA (reference sequence). This CDR3 contains 14 residues. The CDR3 protein is CSASDAGRSQPQHF. The CDR3 DNA follows: TGCAGTGCTAGTGATGCAGGGAGGAGTCAGCCCCAGCATTTT.

This chain links TRBV20-1 with TRBJ1-2; 7 bases agree with TRBD1. The ends lost 8 bases at V and 2 bases at J; junction bases unmatched: 5. The CDR3 has 12 amino acids. Germline values: CDR1 DFQATT, CDR2 SNEGSKA (reference sequence). CDR3 sequence (DNA): TGCAGTTCGGACAGGACCAACTATGGCTACACCTTC. Translating gives CSSDRTNYGYTF.

Note on this clonotype: The junction does not match germline at one end; this may be a read error. V and J are TRBV6-6 and TRBJ2-1; tentatively, D is TRBD1 (6 bases). Looked up from germline, CDR1 is MNHNY and CDR2 is SVGAGI (reference sequence). The CDR3 sequence is 13 residues long. CDR3 sequence: CASSRDIKNEQSF. The CDR3, as DNA: TGTGCCAGCAGCCGGGACATCAAGAATGAGCAGTCCTTC.

V is TRBV24-1 and J is TRBJ2-3; D is uncertain. The CDR3 spans 15 residues. The V end was cut by 3 bases, the J end by 3 bases, with 12 bases between. The germline V gene has CDR1 KGHDR and CDR2 SFDVKD. DNA of the CDR3: TGTGCCACCAGTGATCCCCAGGTGGTAACAGATACGCAGTATTTT. This gives the protein CATSDPQVVTDTQYF.

This clonotype was picked up a small number of times. A read error may produce the germline difference seen at one junction end. The rearrangement joins TRBV6-1 to TRBJ2-1; 8 bases match TRBD2. CDR1 and CDR2 from the germline V gene are MNHNS and SASEGT. CDR3 length equals 15 residues. This CDR3 reads CASDVGSGRQNGQFF. The CDR3 nucleotides read TGTGCCAGCGACGTGGGGAGCGGGAGACAGAATGGGCAGTTCTTC.

Notes on this clonotype: The CDR3 ends on some other residue instead of the conserved phenylalanine or tryptophan, so this is likely a read error. It is unclear where the CDR3 begins or ends on the DNA, so no DNA is shown, and the CDR3 is as TCRdb lists it. The chain recombines TRBV6-2 or TRBV6-3 with TRBJ2-1; the table's D call TRBD2 went unverified against the DNA. CDR1 and CDR2 from the germline V gene are MNHEY and SVGEGT. The CDR3 comprises 11 residues, both ends counted. The CDR3 region is CASSSQGRSFL.

The chain uses TRBV5-1 and TRBJ2-2; 7 positions agree with TRBD1. This CDR3 spans 15 amino acids. Germline V gives CDR1 SGHRS, CDR2 YFSETQ. The junction had 8 bases not matched to a gene; V was cut back by 6 bases and J by 3 bases. The CDR3 DNA reads as TGCGCCAGCACCACACGGACAGGCGACACCGGGGAGCTGTTTTTT. Amino acids: CASTTRTGDTGELFF.

The gene calls are TRBV11-2 and TRBJ2-7; no definite D call. This CDR3 has 12 residues. The V end was cut by 4 bases, the J end by 9 bases, with 13 bases between. Germline V gene sequence: CDR1 SGHAT, CDR2 FQNNGV. This CDR3 reads CASSSVGWGQYF. CDR3 sequence (DNA): TGTGCCAGCAGCTCAGTGGGTTGGGGGCAGTACTTC.

Comment on this clonotype: A much more abundant neighbour one base away suggests this may be a read error. This chain links TRBV10-2 with TRBJ1-5; 7 positions match TRBD1. The CDR3 has 14 residues. The J segment lost 3 bases and the V segment lost 7 bases, leaving 6 bases of the junction unmatched. Germline CDR1 is WSHSY and CDR2 is SAAADI. The CDR3 protein is CASNWDSNNQPQHF. DNA of the CDR3: TGCGCCAGCAATTGGGACAGCAACAATCAGCCCCAGCATTTT.

This clonotype was found a few times. Sequence at one end of the junction differs from germline and may be a read error. The chain joins TRBV6-2 or TRBV6-3 to TRBJ2-1; D remains unclear. CDR3 size: 12 residues. Germline-derived CDR1 and CDR2 are MNHEY and SVGEGT. The CDR3: CASCSSYNVQFF. CDR3 DNA: TGTGCTAGCTGCAGCTCCTACAATGTGCAGTTCTTC.

The chain combines TRBV20-1 with TRBJ2-2; TRBD2 aligns across 9 bases. Trimming at V came to 4 bases and at J to 5 bases, leaving 17 bases not matched to a gene. Germline-derived CDR1 and CDR2 are DFQATT and SNEGSKA (reference sequence). This CDR3 is built from 18 residues. This CDR3 reads CSATDPLREGLTTGELFF. CDR3 nucleotide sequence: TGCAGTGCTACAGATCCGTTGCGGGAGGGCCTTACAACCGGGGAGCTGTTTTTT.

This clonotype was picked up a small number of times. The V call is TRBV20-1, the J call TRBJ2-2; weak D call: TRBD2 (6 bases). Germline V lookup: CDR1 DFQATT, CDR2 SNEGSKA (reference sequence). The CDR3 length is 12 residues. V gave up 7 bases and J gave up 6 bases, with 12 bases separating them. For the CDR3, the DNA is TGCAGTGTCCCTAGCGACGCCGGGGAGCTGTTTTTT. Translating it yields CSVPSDAGELFF.

A word on this clonotype: At one end, the junction sequence differs from germline, possibly due to a read error. V is TRBV5-1 and J is TRBJ2-6; tentatively, D is TRBD1 (5 bases). The CDR3 length is 17 residues. Per the germline V gene, CDR1 is SGHRS and CDR2 is YFSETQ. DNA of the CDR3: TGCGCCAGCAGCTTGTCTACCGTCCTCTCTGGGGCCAACGTCCTGGCTTTC. Encoded protein: CASSLSTVLSGANVLAF.

The table lists this clonotype with many counts. The rearrangement links TRBV10-1 to TRBJ2-7; 12 nucleotides line up with TRBD2. The junction had 10 bases not matched to a gene; V was cut back by 6 bases and J by 7 bases. The CDR3 is 15 residues long. Germline V CDR1 and CDR2: WNHNN, SYGVQD (reference sequence). Written as DNA, the CDR3 is TGCGCCAGCAGCGATGGTTCTAGCGGGAGGGGTGAGCAGTACTTC. Translating gives CASSDGSSGRGEQYF.

The chain uses TRBV13 and TRBJ2-3; 9 positions agree with TRBD1. Germline V gene lookup returns CDR1 PRHDT and CDR2 FYEKMQ (reference sequence). CDR3 size: 15 residues. In DNA form, the CDR3 reads TGTGACAGTAGCTTCCGGACAGGGGGCACAGATACGCAGTATTTT. As protein: CDSSFRTGGTDTQYF. Looking up the rest from reference TRBV13 and TRBJ2-3 gives the full variable domain: AAGVIQSPRHLIKEKRETATLKCYPIPRHDTVYWYQQGPGQDPQFLISFYEKMQSDKGSIPDRFSAQQFSDYHSELNMSSLELGDSALYFCDSSFRTGGTDTQYFGPGTRLTVL.